These 17 T cell receptor beta chains came from one sample sequenced in a study of pediatric ulcerative colitis. Libraries were prepared by immunoSEQ multiplex PCR; TCRdb keeps only in-frame clonotypes and omits some of them. The sample comprises 30,000 to 40,000 clones, roughly 82% of which are singletons, and 7.5% to 9% rests with the top ten. During colonoscopy, one to two rectal pinch biopsies were collected. Sequenced sample: gut tissue. The source of these receptors is a boy aged 10-17 years with severe ulcerative colitis.

The genes are TRBV5-1 and TRBJ2-2; TRBD1 matches at 7 bases. This CDR3 has 16 amino acids. Trimming removed 3 bases from V and 4 bases from J; junction bases left unmatched: 9. Germline V gene data show CDR1 as SGHRS and CDR2 as YFSETQ. This CDR3 reads CASSSMTGFGTGELFF. DNA for the CDR3: TGCGCCAGCAGCTCAATGACAGGGTTCGGCACCGGGGAGCTGTTTTTT.

V is TRBV6-1 and J is TRBJ1-2; TRBD1 matches 8 bases. CDR1 is MNHNS and CDR2 is SASEGT in the germline V gene. Trimming removed 3 bases from V and 0 bases from J; junction bases left unmatched: 0. The CDR3 is 14 amino acids. CDR3 residues: CASSETGANYGYTF. CDR3 sequence (DNA): TGTGCCAGCAGTGAGACAGGGGCTAACTATGGCTACACCTTC.

This sequence joins TRBV9 and TRBJ2-5, with no clear D. The CDR3 covers 14 residues. V lost 6 bases and J 3 bases, leaving 15 bases between the germline ends. Germline V gene sequence: CDR1 SGDLS, CDR2 YYNGEE. The CDR3 loop is CASTAGGNKETQYF. In nucleotides, the CDR3 is TGTGCCAGCACCGCCGGCGGTAACAAAGAGACCCAGTACTTC.

The chain couples TRBV10-2 to TRBJ2-2; perhaps TRBD2 as D (6 bases). Trimming pared 8 bases from V and 5 bases from J, leaving 15 bases between. CDR1 is WSHSY, CDR2 SAAADI, per germline. The CDR3 spans 14 residues. This CDR3 is CASGTGAGTGELFF. The CDR3 DNA sequence: TGCGCCAGCGGTACTGGGGCGGGAACCGGGGAGCTGTTTTTT.

Here the CDR3 DNA reads TGTGCCAGCAGTGAAGGGTTCGGGGTGGGGGTCGGCGGCTACACCTTC. Encoded protein: CASSEGFGVGVGGYTF. The rearrangement joins TRBV2 to TRBJ1-2; a possible D gene is TRBD1 (5 bases). This CDR3 is built from 16 residues. From germline, CDR1 is SNHLY and CDR2 FYNNEI. V dropped 1 base and J dropped 8 bases, with 20 bases sitting between them.

This clone was seen only once. V and J are TRBV6-1 and TRBJ2-5; D is undetermined. Trimming took 11 bases from V and 2 from J, leaving 9 bases between them. CDR3 size: 11 residues. CDR1 is MNHNS and CDR2 is SASEGT in the germline V gene. CDR3 coding DNA: TGTGCCGTGCGTGTGCAAGAGACCCAGTACTTC. It codes for CAVRVQETQYF.

The genes are TRBV12-5 and TRBJ2-1; no definite D call. The germline V gene has CDR1 LGHNT and CDR2 FRNRAP. Trimming shortened V by 9 bases and J by 8 bases, and 20 bases separated the two germline ends. The CDR3 extends over 14 amino acids. The CDR3 here is CASVSPRIHDEQFF. As DNA, the CDR3 is TGTGCTAGCGTGTCGCCGAGGATCCACGATGAGCAGTTCTTC.

This clone was recorded a few times. V gene TRBV7-3 combines with J gene TRBJ2-7, with 9 bases matching TRBD2. With 3 bases clipped from V and 6 bases from J, the junction kept 3 bases outside the gene matches. Germline values: CDR1 SGHTA, CDR2 FQGTGA. The CDR3 sequence is 13 residues long. The CDR3: CASSLTSGSEQYF. The CDR3 DNA reads TGTGCCAGCAGCTTGACTAGCGGTAGCGAGCAGTACTTC. Full variable domain (remainder filled in from reference TRBV7-3 and TRBJ2-7): GAGVSQTPSNKVTEKGKYVELRCDPISGHTALYWYRQSLGQGPEFLIYFQGTGAADDSGLPNDRFFAVRPEGSVSTLKIQRTERGDSAVYLCASSLTSGSEQYFGPGTRLTVT.

The V gene is TRBV15, the J gene TRBJ2-7; D is possibly TRBD1 or TRBD2 (5 bases each). CDR1 and CDR2 from the germline V gene are LNHNV and YYDKDF (reference sequence). CDR3 size: 16 residues. V shed 0 bases and J shed 0 bases, with 12 bases lying between them. The CDR3 DNA follows: TGTGCCACCAGCAGAGATGGGACGGTCAGCTCCTACGAGCAGTACTTC. This translates into CATSRDGTVSSYEQYF.

The CDR3 region is CASSAIGLAQTQYF. The CDR3 bases are TGTGCCAGCAGTGCCATTGGACTCGCACAGACCCAGTACTTC. V usage is TRBV27 and J usage is TRBJ2-5; D is possibly TRBD2 (5 bases). Germline V gene sequence: CDR1 MNHEY, CDR2 SMNVEV (reference sequence). CDR3 size: 14 residues. The germline V and J ends were trimmed by 5 bases and 6 bases, with 16 bases remaining between them.

The chain is built from TRBV6-6 and TRBJ2-7; unclear D gene. CDR3 length: 14 residues. V was shortened by 0 bases and J by 3 bases, with 9 bases between the two germline ends. The germline V gene has CDR1 MNHNY and CDR2 SVGAGI (reference sequence). CDR3 in amino acids: CASSYSVAGYEQYF. Here the CDR3 DNA reads TGTGCCAGCAGTTACTCAGTCGCCGGCTACGAGCAGTACTTC.

The sample holds one count of this clone. The V call is TRBV6-5, the J call TRBJ2-3; the D gene is possibly TRBD1 (5 bases). This CDR3 has 15 amino acids. The germline gives CDR1 MNHEY, CDR2 SVGAGI. V was cut by 6 bases and J by 0 bases, with 13 bases left in between. The CDR3 coding sequence is TGTGCCAGCAGCTCAGGGATTTCAAGCACAGATACGCAGTATTTT. Its translation: CASSSGISSTDTQYF.

The chain joins TRBV5-6 to TRBJ1-1; D remains ambiguous. This CDR3 spans 14 amino acids. CDR1 and CDR2 (germline): SGHDT, YYEEEE. Trimming left V 0 bases short and J 2 bases short, with 8 bases between. The CDR3: CASSLVWENTEAFF. In DNA, the CDR3 is TGTGCCAGCAGCTTGGTATGGGAAAACACTGAAGCTTTCTTT.

The genes are TRBV10-2 and TRBJ2-7, with D possibly being TRBD1 or TRBD2 (5 bases each). The CDR3 extends over 14 amino acids. V was trimmed by 4 bases and J by 0 bases, leaving 10 bases between them. Germline V CDR1 and CDR2: WSHSY, SAAADI. Here the CDR3 reads CASSGDGSSYEQYF. DNA of the CDR3: TGCGCCAGCAGTGGGGACGGTAGCTCCTACGAGCAGTACTTC.

The chain recombines TRBV6-4 with TRBJ1-5, with D perhaps matching TRBD1 (6 bases). The CDR3 extends over 13 amino acids. The germline V gene has CDR1 MRHNA and CDR2 SNTAGT. With 0 bases removed from V and 6 bases from J, the gap between germline ends came to 6 bases. The CDR3 bases are TGTGCCAGCAGTGACTCCAGGGGTCAGCCCCAGCATTTT. As protein: CASSDSRGQPQHF.

The chain is built from TRBV11-2 and TRBJ1-1; D ambiguous. V lost 2 bases and J 6 bases, leaving 10 bases between the germline ends. The CDR3 loop spans 13 amino acids. Germline values: CDR1 SGHAT, CDR2 FQNNGV. The CDR3 DNA sequence: TGTGCCAGCAGCTTATTAAAGTATGCTGAAGCTTTCTTT. This sequence encodes CASSLLKYAEAFF.

The genes are TRBV11-2 and TRBJ2-1, with 9 bases identical to TRBD1. Germline loops: CDR1 SGHAT, CDR2 FQNNGV. The ends lost 3 bases at V and 5 bases at J; junction bases unmatched: 11. The CDR3 is made up of 17 amino acids. The CDR3 loop reads CASSFTTGQGINNEQFF. The CDR3 DNA reads as TGTGCCAGCAGCTTCACCACGGGACAGGGAATAAACAATGAGCAGTTCTTC.